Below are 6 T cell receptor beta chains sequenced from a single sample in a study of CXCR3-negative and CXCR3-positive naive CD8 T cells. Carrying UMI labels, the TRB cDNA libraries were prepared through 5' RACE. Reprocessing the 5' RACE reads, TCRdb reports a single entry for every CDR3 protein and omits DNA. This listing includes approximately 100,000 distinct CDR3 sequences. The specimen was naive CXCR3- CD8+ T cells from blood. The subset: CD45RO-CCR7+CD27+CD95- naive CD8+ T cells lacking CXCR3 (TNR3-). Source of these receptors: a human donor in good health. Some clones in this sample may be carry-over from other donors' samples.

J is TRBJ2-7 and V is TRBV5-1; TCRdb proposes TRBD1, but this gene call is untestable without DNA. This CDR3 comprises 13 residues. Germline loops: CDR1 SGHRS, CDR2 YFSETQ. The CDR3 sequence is CASSPGQGEKQYF.

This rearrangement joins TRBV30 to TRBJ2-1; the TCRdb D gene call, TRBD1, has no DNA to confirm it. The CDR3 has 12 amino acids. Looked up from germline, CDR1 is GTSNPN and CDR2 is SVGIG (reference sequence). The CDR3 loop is CAWTTGYNEQFF.

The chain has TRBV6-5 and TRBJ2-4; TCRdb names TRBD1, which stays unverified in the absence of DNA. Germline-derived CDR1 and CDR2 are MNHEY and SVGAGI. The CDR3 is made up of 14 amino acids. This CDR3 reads CASGIRGAKNIQYF.

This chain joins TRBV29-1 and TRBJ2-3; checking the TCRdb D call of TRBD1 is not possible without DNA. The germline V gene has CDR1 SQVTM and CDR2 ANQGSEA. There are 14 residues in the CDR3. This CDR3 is CSAAGQGEADTQYF.

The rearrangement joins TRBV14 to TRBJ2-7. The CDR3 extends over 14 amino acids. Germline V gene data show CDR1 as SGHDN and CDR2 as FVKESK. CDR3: CASSHRVHGYEQYF.

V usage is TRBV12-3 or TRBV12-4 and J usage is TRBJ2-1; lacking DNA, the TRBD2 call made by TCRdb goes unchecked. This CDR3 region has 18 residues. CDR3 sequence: CASRPGLAGRSSYNEQFF.